A single T cell receptor beta chain is shown here with its context. The antigen is not known. Mismatch with germline at one junction end may stem from a read error. These data originate in a study of blood T cells in healthy people across ages. Findings and limits, study-wide: Greater diversity and more naive CD4+ cells were seen in long-lived donors than in aged donors. No conclusive comparison of naive versus antigen-experienced cells was possible with unsorted PBMCs.

A second PCR of 7 to 11 cycles used a sample-barcoded 5' primer and a J-beta primer mix. TCRdb re-called the 5' RACE reads through MiXCR, storing one row per CDR3 protein. The sample lists 710,000 or so distinct CDR3 sequences, about 20% occurring once. The authors extracted at least 5 micrograms of total RNA per sample. The CDR3 sequence is 16 residues long. Germline V gene data show CDR1 as LNHDA and CDR2 as SQIVND (reference sequence). Sequencing was performed on blood. The TCR originated in a man in his 70s in good health. V gene TRBV19 combines with J gene TRBJ1-5, with D maybe TRBD1 (6 bases). CDR3 nucleotides: TGTGCCAGTGAGGGGACAATCTCTTATAGCAATCAGCCCCAGCCTTTT. It specifies CASEGTISYSNQPQPF.